This record concerns one TCR beta chain sequence. The source of the sample is a study of T-cell memory formation after mild COVID-19. CDR1 is MGHRA and CDR2 is YSYEKL in the germline V gene. The CDR3 sequence is 14 residues long. V gave up 4 bases and J gave up 4 bases; unmatched junction bases: 2. TCRdb itself ran the 5' RACE reads through MiXCR, one entry per CDR3 protein. The sample lists roughly 450,000 distinct CDR3 sequences, 15% to 20% seen once, with 20% to 25% in the top ten. The chain links TRBV4-1 to TRBJ1-1; 11 nucleotides align to TRBD1. The sequenced sample consisted of PBMCs or a T cell subset sorted from them (not recorded which). The sequence was obtained from a man younger than 35 who had mild COVID-19 (a few samples of this study predate the infection). Cell type and time point are not known. DNA of the CDR3: TGCGCCAGCAGCCCGGACAGGGGGCTCACTGAAGCTTTCTTT. It translates to CASSPDRGLTEAFF.